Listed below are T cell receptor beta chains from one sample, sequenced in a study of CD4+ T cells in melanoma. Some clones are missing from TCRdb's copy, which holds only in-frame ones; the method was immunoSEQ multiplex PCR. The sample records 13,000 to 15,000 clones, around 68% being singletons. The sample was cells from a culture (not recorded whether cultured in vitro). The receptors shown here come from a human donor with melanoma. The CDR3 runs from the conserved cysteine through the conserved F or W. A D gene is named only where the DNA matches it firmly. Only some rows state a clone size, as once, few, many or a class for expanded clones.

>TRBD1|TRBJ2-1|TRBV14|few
CASSRGTGGWYEQFF
TGTGCCAGCAGCCGCGGGACAGGAGGGTGGTATGAGCAGTTCTTC
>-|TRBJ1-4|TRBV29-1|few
CSGQRRGGEKLFF
TGCAGCGGTCAGAGGCGCGGTGGGGAAAAACTGTTTTTT
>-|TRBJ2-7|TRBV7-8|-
CASSPDRGTSYEQYF
TGTGCCAGCAGCCCGGATAGGGGGACGTCCTACGAGCAGTACTTC
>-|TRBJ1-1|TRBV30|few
CAWSRLSMNTEAFF
TGTGCCTGGAGCCGACTTAGCATGAACACTGAAGCTTTCTTT
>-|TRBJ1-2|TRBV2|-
CASSEGNSIYGYTF
TGTGCCAGCAGTGAAGGCAACAGCATCTATGGCTACACCTTC
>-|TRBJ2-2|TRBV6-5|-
CGTARGTTNTGELFF
TGTGGGACAGCAAGGGGGACCACGAACACCGGGGAGCTGTTTTTT
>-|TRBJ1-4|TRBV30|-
CAWSRGGAGEKLFF
TGTGCCTGGAGTAGGGGGGGCGCCGGTGAAAAACTGTTTTTT
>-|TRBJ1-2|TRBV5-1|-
CASSWEGVNSYGYTF
TGCGCCAGCAGCTGGGAGGGAGTTAACAGCTATGGCTACACCTTC
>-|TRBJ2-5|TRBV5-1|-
CASSLAAGQETQYF
TGCGCCAGCAGCTTGGCTGCGGGCCAAGAGACCCAGTACTTC
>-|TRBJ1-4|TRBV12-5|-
CASGLVPRDGNSPNEKLFF
TGTGCTAGTGGTTTGGTTCCTCGTGATGGGAACAGTCCTAATGAAAAACTGTTTTTT
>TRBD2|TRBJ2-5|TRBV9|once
CASSAGGTQETQYF
TGTGCCAGCAGCGCGGGGGGAACACAAGAGACCCAGTACTTC